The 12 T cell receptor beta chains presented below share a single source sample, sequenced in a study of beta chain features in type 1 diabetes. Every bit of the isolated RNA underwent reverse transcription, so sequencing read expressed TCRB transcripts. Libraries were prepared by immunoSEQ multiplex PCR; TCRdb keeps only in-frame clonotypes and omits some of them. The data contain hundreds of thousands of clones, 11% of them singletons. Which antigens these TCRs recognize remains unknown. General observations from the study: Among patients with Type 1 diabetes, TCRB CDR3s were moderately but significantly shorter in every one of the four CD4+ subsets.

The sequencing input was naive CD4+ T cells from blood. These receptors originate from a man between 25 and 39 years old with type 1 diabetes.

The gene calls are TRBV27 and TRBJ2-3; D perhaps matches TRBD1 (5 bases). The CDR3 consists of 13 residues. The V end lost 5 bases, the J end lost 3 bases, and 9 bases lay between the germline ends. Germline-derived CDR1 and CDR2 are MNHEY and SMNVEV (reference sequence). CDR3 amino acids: CASSRQGTDTQYF. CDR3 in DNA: TGTGCCAGCAGTAGGCAGGGAACAGATACGCAGTATTTT.

In DNA, the CDR3 is TGTGCCAGCAGTTCGCCACAGGCCGCCTACGAGCAGTACTTC. As protein: CASSSPQAAYEQYF. V usage is TRBV6-1 and J usage is TRBJ2-7, with a tentative D call TRBD1 (5 bases). The germline gives CDR1 MNHNS, CDR2 SASEGT. CDR3 length equals 14 residues. V was pared by 5 bases and J by 2 bases, with 13 bases between.

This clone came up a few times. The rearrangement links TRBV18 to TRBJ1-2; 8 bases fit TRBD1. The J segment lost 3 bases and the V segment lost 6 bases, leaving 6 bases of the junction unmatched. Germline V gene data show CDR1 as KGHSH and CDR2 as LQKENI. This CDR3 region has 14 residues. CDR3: CASSRDRNYYGYTF. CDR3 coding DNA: TGTGCCAGCTCGAGGGACAGGAACTACTATGGCTACACCTTC.

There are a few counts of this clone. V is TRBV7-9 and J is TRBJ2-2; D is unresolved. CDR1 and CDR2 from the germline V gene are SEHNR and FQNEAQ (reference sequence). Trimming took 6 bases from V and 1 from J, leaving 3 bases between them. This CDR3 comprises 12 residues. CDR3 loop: CASSLNTGELFF. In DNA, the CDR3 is TGTGCCAGCAGTCTGAACACCGGGGAGCTGTTTTTT.

The CDR3 region has the DNA TGTGCCAGCAGCACAGGGGAAATTTATGGCTACACCTTC. The encoded protein is CASSTGEIYGYTF. The genes are TRBV9 and TRBJ1-2; TRBD1 aligns across 7 bases. This CDR3 region has 13 residues. Trimming at V came to 4 bases and at J to 5 bases, leaving 5 bases not matched to a gene. Germline V lookup: CDR1 SGDLS, CDR2 YYNGEE.

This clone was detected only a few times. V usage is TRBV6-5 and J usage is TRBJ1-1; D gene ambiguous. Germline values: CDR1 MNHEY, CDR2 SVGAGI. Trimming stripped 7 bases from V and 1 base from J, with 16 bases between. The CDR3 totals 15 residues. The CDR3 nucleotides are TGTGCCAGCACCTACTCTCGGGGAGGGAACACTGAAGCTTTCTTT. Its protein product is CASTYSRGGNTEAFF.

In nucleotides, the CDR3 is TGTGCCAGCTCACCACGGCGCAGCCTGGAGGAGACCCAGTACTTC. It is translated as CASSPRRSLEETQYF. The rearrangement joins TRBV18 to TRBJ2-5; D not resolved. CDR1 is KGHSH, CDR2 LQKENI, per germline. The germline V and J ends were trimmed by 1 base and 5 bases, with 14 bases remaining between them. This CDR3 region has 15 residues.

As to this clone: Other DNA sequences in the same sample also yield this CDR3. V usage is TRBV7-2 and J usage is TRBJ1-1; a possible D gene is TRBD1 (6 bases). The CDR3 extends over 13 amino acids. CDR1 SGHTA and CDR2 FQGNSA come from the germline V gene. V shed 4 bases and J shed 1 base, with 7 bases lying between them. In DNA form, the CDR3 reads TGTGCCAGCAGCTCGGGACAGAACACTGAAGCTTTCTTT. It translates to CASSSGQNTEAFF.

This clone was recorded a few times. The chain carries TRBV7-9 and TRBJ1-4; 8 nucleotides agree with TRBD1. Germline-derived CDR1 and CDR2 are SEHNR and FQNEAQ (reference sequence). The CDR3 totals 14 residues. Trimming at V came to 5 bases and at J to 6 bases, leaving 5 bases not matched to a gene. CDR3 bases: TGTGCCAGCAGCATACAGGGGGTCGATGAAAAACTGTTTTTT. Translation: CASSIQGVDEKLFF.

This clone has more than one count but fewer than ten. The CDR3 DNA reads as TGTGCCAGCAGCTCCGGCGGAGCCAAAAACATTCAGTACTTC. This codes for CASSSGGAKNIQYF. The V and J genes are TRBV7-9 and TRBJ2-4; D gene unclear. The germline gives CDR1 SEHNR, CDR2 FQNEAQ (reference sequence). This CDR3 is 14 amino acids long. With 4 bases removed from V and 0 bases from J, the gap between germline ends came to 7 bases.

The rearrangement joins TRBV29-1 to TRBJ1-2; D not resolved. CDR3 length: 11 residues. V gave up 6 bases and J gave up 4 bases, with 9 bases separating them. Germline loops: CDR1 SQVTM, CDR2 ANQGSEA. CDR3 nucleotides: TGCAGCGTAACACGACTCTATGGCTACACCTTC. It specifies CSVTRLYGYTF. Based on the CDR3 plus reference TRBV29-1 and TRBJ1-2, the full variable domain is SAVISQKPSRDICQRGTSLTIQCQVDSQVTMMFWYRQQPGQSLTLIATANQGSEATYESGFVIDKFPISRPNLTFSTLTVSNMSPEDSSIYLCSVTRLYGYTFGSGTRLTVV.

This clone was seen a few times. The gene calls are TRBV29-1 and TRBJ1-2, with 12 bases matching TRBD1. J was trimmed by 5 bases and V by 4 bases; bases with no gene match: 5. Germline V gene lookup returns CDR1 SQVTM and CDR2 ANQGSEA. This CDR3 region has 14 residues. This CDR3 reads CSVGGDRGLYGYTF. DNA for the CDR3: TGCAGCGTTGGAGGGGACAGGGGGCTGTATGGCTACACCTTC.